The source of this T cell receptor (beta chain) is a study of CD8 T cells in Susac syndrome. Sequencing of TCR beta covered CD8+ and CD4+ T cells obtained from blood. The multiple sclerosis controls were treatment-naive patients with relapsing-remitting disease that was stable or active. Negative isolation yielded CD8+ and CD4+ T cells; FACS enriched TEMRA cells. Reverse transcription of about 0.5 to 1 ug RNA was carried out with random hexamers. By means of immunoSEQ multiplex PCR, TCR beta CDR3 spanning 54 Vbeta and 13 Jbeta underwent amplification. TCRdb passed the immunoSEQ multiplex PCR reads through MiXCR, listing each CDR3 protein once. Found here are about 140,000 distinct CDR3 sequences, around 95% of them singletons; the top ten hold 0.095% to 0.14%. Trimming stripped 5 bases from V and 10 bases from J, with 18 bases between. Germline V CDR1 and CDR2: SEHNR, FQNEAQ (reference sequence). There are 15 residues in the CDR3.

The sample comprised CD4+ T cells from PBMCs. The receptor was derived from a human donor with multiple sclerosis. The rearrangement links TRBV7-9 to TRBJ1-6; D is ambiguous. In nucleotides, the CDR3 is TGTGCCAGCAGCCACGACTTAGGGAGGTCATCACCCCTCCACTTT. Amino acids: CASSHDLGRSSPLHF.